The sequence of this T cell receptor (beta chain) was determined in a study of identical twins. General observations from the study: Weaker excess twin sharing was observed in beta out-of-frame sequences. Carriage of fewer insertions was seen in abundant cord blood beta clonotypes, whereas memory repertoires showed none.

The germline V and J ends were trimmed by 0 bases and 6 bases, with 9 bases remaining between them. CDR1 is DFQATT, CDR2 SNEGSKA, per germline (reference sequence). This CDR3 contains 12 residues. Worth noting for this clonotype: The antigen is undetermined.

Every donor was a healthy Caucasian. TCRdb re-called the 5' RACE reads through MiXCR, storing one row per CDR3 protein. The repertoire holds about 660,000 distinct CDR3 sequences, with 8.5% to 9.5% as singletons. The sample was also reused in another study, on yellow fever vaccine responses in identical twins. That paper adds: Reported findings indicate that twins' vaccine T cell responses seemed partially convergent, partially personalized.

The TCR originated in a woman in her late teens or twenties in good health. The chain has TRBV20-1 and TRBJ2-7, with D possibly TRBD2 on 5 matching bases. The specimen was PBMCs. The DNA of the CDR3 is TGCAGTGCTAGAGATAGCCGGGGCGAGCAGTACTTC. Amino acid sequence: CSARDSRGEQYF.